This TCR beta chain emerged from a study of CD8+ T cells in alopecia areata. In this sample, this clone turned up once. Germline V gene lookup returns CDR1 PRHDT and CDR2 FYEKMQ (reference sequence). Germline trimming cut 5 bases from V and 4 bases from J; bases unmatched to any gene: 9. The CDR3 extends over 15 amino acids. Isolated RNA was reverse transcribed into cDNA used as the sequencing template. The table came from immunoSEQ multiplex PCR; TCRdb's copy has only in-frame clones and leaves some out. The sample shows roughly 200,000 clones, 56% of them seen only once. The TCR was taken from a human donor in good health. Material: CD8+ T cells sorted from blood. The chain joins TRBV13 to TRBJ1-1; 8 positions agree with TRBD1. The CDR3, as DNA: TGTGCCAGCAGCCCCCAGGGGGCGCGGAGCACTGAAGCTTTCTTT. Protein: CASSPQGARSTEAFF.